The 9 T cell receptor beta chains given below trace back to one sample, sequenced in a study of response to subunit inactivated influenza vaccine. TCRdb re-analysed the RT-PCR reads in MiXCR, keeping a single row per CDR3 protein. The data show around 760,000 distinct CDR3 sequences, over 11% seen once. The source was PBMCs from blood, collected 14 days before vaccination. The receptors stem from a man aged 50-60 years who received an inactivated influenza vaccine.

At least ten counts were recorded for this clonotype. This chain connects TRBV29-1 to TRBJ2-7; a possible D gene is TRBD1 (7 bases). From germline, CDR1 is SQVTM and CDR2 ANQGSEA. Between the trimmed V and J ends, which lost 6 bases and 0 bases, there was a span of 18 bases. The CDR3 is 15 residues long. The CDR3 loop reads CSVAGMTGSSYEQYF. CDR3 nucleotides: TGCAGCGTGGCGGGAATGACAGGGAGCTCCTACGAGCAGTACTTC.

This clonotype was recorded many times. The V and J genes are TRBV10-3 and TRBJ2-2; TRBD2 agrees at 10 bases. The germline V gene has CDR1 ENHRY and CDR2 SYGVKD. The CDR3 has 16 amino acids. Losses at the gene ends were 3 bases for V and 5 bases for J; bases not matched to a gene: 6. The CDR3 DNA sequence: TGTGCCATCAGTGACCTAGCGGGGGCTCGGACCGGGGAGCTGTTTTTT. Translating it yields CAISDLAGARTGELFF.

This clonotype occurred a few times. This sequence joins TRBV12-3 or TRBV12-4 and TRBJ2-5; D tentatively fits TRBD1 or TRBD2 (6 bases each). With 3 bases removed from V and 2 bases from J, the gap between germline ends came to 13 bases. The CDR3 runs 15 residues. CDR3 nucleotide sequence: TGTGCCAGCAGTTTCCGGGGGCTCCTGCAAGAGACCCAGTACTTC. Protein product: CASSFRGLLQETQYF.

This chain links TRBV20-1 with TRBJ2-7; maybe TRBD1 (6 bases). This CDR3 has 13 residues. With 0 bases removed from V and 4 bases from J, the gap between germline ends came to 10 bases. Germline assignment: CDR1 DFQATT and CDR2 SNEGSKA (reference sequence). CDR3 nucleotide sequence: TGCAGTGCTAGAGAGTTCAGGGGTTACGAGCAGTACTTC. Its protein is CSAREFRGYEQYF.

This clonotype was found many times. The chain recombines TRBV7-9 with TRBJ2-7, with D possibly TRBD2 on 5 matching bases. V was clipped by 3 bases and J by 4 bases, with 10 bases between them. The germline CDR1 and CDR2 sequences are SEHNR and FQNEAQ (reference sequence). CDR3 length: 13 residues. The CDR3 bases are TGTGCCAGCAGCTTGCGGGTTGAATACGAGCAGTACTTC. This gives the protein CASSLRVEYEQYF.

The DNA for the CDR3 is TGTGCCAGCAGGGCTGGACACTCCTACGAGCAGTACTTC. It is translated as CASRAGHSYEQYF. The V call is TRBV12-3 or TRBV12-4, the J call TRBJ2-7; possibly TRBD1 for D (5 bases). There are 13 residues in the CDR3. Trimming shortened V by 6 bases and J by 0 bases, and 9 bases separated the two germline ends.

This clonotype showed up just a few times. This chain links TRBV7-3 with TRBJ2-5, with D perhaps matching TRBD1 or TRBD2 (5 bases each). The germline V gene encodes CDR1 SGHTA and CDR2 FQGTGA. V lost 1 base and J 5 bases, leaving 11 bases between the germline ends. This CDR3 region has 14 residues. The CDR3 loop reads CASSLRGFGETQYF. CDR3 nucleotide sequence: TGTGCCAGCAGCTTAAGGGGGTTTGGGGAGACCCAGTACTTC.

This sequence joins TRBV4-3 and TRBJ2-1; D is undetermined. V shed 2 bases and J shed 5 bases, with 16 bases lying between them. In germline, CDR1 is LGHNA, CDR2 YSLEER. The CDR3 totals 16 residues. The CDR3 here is CASSQSPWRRNNEQFF. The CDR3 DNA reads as TGCGCCAGCAGCCAATCTCCCTGGCGAAGAAACAATGAGCAGTTCTTC.

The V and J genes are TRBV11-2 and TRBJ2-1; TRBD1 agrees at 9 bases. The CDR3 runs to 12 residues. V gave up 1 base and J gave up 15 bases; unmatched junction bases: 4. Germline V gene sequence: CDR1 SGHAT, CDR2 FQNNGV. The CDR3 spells CASSLVTGGSFF. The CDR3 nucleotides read TGTGCCAGCAGCTTAGTTACAGGGGGCTCGTTCTTC.